The 27 T cell receptor beta chains presented below share a single source sample, sequenced in a study of blood T cell repertoires in COVID-19. TCRdb's table, derived via immunoSEQ multiplex PCR, lists solely in-frame clones and lacks some. The sample yields some 270,000 clones, 84% seen once. What was sequenced was peripheral blood. These receptors were taken from a woman aged 40 to 50 who had recovered from COVID-19.

This chain links TRBV28 with TRBJ2-5, with D perhaps TRBD1 (6 bases). The germline CDR1 and CDR2 sequences are MDHEN and SYDVKM. Trimming took 6 bases from V and 1 from J, leaving 6 bases between them. This CDR3 has 12 residues. The CDR3 is CASRQGQETQYF. The DNA for the CDR3 is TGTGCCAGCAGACAGGGCCAAGAGACCCAGTACTTC.

This clone was counted once. The gene calls are TRBV7-9 and TRBJ1-6; 8 bases are a match to TRBD1. Unmatched junction bases numbered 4, after V lost 5 bases and J lost 7 bases. Germline lookup yields CDR1 SEHNR and CDR2 FQNEAQ (reference sequence). The CDR3 is 14 amino acids. The CDR3 nucleotides are TGTGCCAGCAGCGAACAGGGGGGGAATTCACCCCTCCACTTT. Its translation is CASSEQGGNSPLHF.

The chain uses TRBV10-3 and TRBJ1-1; the D is unclear. Germline V CDR1 and CDR2: ENHRY, SYGVKD. The CDR3 is made up of 15 amino acids. The V end was cut by 0 bases, the J end by 5 bases, with 13 bases between. In DNA form, the CDR3 reads TGTGCCATCAGTGAGTCAAGAACGGGAAGTACTGAAGCTTTCTTT. This sequence encodes CAISESRTGSTEAFF.

The chain uses TRBV3-1 (or the pseudogene TRBV3-2) and TRBJ2-7; 8 bases line up with TRBD2. Per germline, CDR1 LGHDT and CDR2 YNNKEL (reference sequence). The J segment lost 9 bases and the V segment lost 3 bases, leaving 13 bases of the junction unmatched. This CDR3 has 15 amino acids. DNA of the CDR3: TGTGCCAGCAGCCACGGGACTAGTCCCTCTTCGGGGCAGTACTTC. It encodes CASSHGTSPSSGQYF.

The rearrangement joins TRBV28 to TRBJ1-2; D is undetermined. The CDR3 sequence is 13 residues long. The ends were cut back, 1 base at V and 8 bases at J, with 11 bases in the middle. Germline V gene lookup returns CDR1 MDHEN and CDR2 SYDVKM. The CDR3 nucleotides read TGTGCCAGCAGTTTATCTAAAGAGCGGGGCTACACCTTC. Amino acids: CASSLSKERGYTF.

This chain links TRBV18 with TRBJ2-7, with TRBD1 identical over 7 bases. The CDR3 contains 14 residues. J gave up 2 bases and V 3 bases, and 4 bases lay outside the gene matches. Germline CDR1 reads KGHSH; CDR2 reads LQKENI. The CDR3 spells CASSPGQMTYEQYF. The DNA of the CDR3 is TGTGCCAGCTCACCGGGACAGATGACCTACGAGCAGTACTTC.

This sequence joins TRBV28 and TRBJ2-1; 12 bases align to TRBD2. CDR3 length: 17 residues. Trimming took 2 bases from V and 4 from J; bases not matched to a gene: 6. Looked up from germline, CDR1 is MDHEN and CDR2 is SYDVKM. The DNA for the CDR3 is TGTGCCAGCAGTTTAACTAGCGGGGGGCCGAGATACAATGAGCAGTTCTTC. Residues: CASSLTSGGPRYNEQFF. The entire variable domain, with the rest obtained from reference TRBV28 and TRBJ2-1, is as follows: DVKVTQSSRYLVKRTGEKVFLECVQDMDHENMFWYRQDPGLGLRLIYFSYDVKMKEKGDIPEGYSVSREKKERFSLILESASTNQTSMYLCASSLTSGGPRYNEQFFGPGTRLTVL.

The chain links TRBV28 to TRBJ1-4, with 10 positions matching TRBD1. V gave up 6 bases and J gave up 8 bases; unmatched junction bases: 15. The CDR3 covers 17 residues. Germline-derived CDR1 and CDR2 are MDHEN and SYDVKM. The CDR3 bases are TGTGCCAGCAGCACCGAGGCGCCGGGACAGGGGAAAGAAAAACTGTTTTTT. Protein sequence: CASSTEAPGQGKEKLFF.

The gene calls are TRBV11-2 and TRBJ2-3; TRBD2 is a possible D gene (6 bases). The CDR3 is 15 residues long. Germline CDR1 SGHAT, CDR2 FQNNGV. Trimming removed 8 bases at V and 6 bases at J, with 21 bases between. The CDR3 coding sequence is TGTGCCAGCGAACCCGGGACTCTCAGAGGGGATACGCAGTATTTT. Amino acids: CASEPGTLRGDTQYF.

The chain combines TRBV10-3 with TRBJ2-2; TRBD2 might be the D (7 bases). This CDR3 contains 15 residues. The germline CDR1 and CDR2 sequences are ENHRY and SYGVKD. Trimming took 9 bases from V and 5 from J, leaving 19 bases between them. The CDR3 sequence is CAISGAGAWTGELFF. The CDR3, as DNA: TGTGCCATTTCTGGGGCGGGGGCCTGGACCGGGGAGCTGTTTTTT.

The chain employs TRBV19 and TRBJ1-3; 7 nucleotides match TRBD1. The trim removed 0 bases at V and 0 bases at J, leaving 2 bases unmatched. The CDR3 loop spans 16 amino acids. Germline-derived CDR1 and CDR2 are LNHDA and SQIVND (reference sequence). The CDR3 DNA reads as TGTGCCAGTAGTATAGATCGGGACAGCTCTGGAAACACCATATATTTT. Its translation is CASSIDRDSSGNTIYF. The entire variable domain, with the rest obtained from reference TRBV19 and TRBJ1-3, is as follows: DGGITQSPKYLFRKEGQNVTLSCEQNLNHDAMYWYRQDPGQGLRLIYYSQIVNDFQKGDIAEGYSVSREKKESFPLTVTSAQKNPTAFYLCASSIDRDSSGNTIYFGEGSWLTVV.

The chain couples TRBV7-2 to TRBJ2-1, with D possibly being TRBD2 (5 bases). V dropped 8 bases and J dropped 6 bases, with 11 bases sitting between them. The CDR3 length is 12 residues. Germline CDR1 SGHTA, CDR2 FQGNSA. The CDR3 DNA is TGTGCCAGCGGACTGGCAGGCAATGAGCAGTTCTTC. Its translation: CASGLAGNEQFF.

The gene calls are TRBV30 and TRBJ1-5, with D possibly matching TRBD1 (5 bases). The germline V and J ends were trimmed by 0 bases and 7 bases, with 16 bases remaining between them. Germline V gene sequence: CDR1 GTSNPN, CDR2 SVGIG (reference sequence). This CDR3 spans 15 amino acids. The CDR3 DNA is TGTGCCTGGAGTGTACGACAGCCCAGCCGACAGCCCCAGCATTTT. Translated, it gives CAWSVRQPSRQPQHF.

The CDR3 protein is CASSTYHSGYRSPLHF. The CDR3 bases are TGTGCCAGCAGCACCTACCACTCGGGGTACAGATCACCCCTCCACTTT. The J gene is TRBJ1-6, the V gene TRBV11-3; no reliable D call. V was shortened by 5 bases and J by 10 bases, with 21 bases between the two germline ends. The CDR3 runs 16 residues. From germline, CDR1 is SGHNT and CDR2 YENEEA. Together with reference TRBV11-3 and TRBJ1-6, the CDR3 gives the full variable domain: EAGVVQSPRYKIIEKKQPVAFWCNPISGHNTLYWYLQNLGQGPELLIRYENEEAVDDSQLPKDRFSAERLKGVDSTLKIQPAELGDSAVYLCASSTYHSGYRSPLHFGNGTRLTVT.

This rearrangement joins TRBV29-1 to TRBJ1-2; 7 positions agree with TRBD1. Losses at the gene ends were 5 bases for V and 7 bases for J; bases not matched to a gene: 7. The CDR3 has 12 amino acids. CDR1 and CDR2 (germline): SQVTM, ANQGSEA. Here the CDR3 reads CSVSRDRAGYTF. The CDR3 region has the DNA TGCAGCGTTAGTCGTGACAGGGCTGGCTACACCTTC. Filled out from reference TRBV29-1 and TRBJ1-2, the complete variable domain reads SAVISQKPSRDICQRGTSLTIQCQVDSQVTMMFWYRQQPGQSLTLIATANQGSEATYESGFVIDKFPISRPNLTFSTLTVSNMSPEDSSIYLCSVSRDRAGYTFGSGTRLTVV.

The V and J genes are TRBV25-1 and TRBJ2-5; D is perhaps TRBD1 (5 bases). Between the trimmed V and J ends, which lost 3 bases and 4 bases, there was a span of 12 bases. The CDR3 is made up of 14 amino acids. CDR1 and CDR2 from the germline V gene are MGHDK and SYGVNS. CDR3 nucleotides: TGTGCCAGCAGTGATCCTTGGACATTAGAGACCCAGTACTTC. Protein product: CASSDPWTLETQYF.

The CDR3 bases are TGCAGTGCTGGTCGGGGTTACGAGCAGTACTTC. This codes for CSAGRGYEQYF. This chain links TRBV20-1 with TRBJ2-7; D may be TRBD2 (5 bases). Germline CDR1 is DFQATT and CDR2 is SNEGSKA (reference sequence). V lost 5 bases to trimming and J lost 4 bases, with 9 bases between them. CDR3 length: 11 residues.

The chain employs TRBV18 and TRBJ1-6; 8 bases line up with TRBD1. Germline CDR1 KGHSH, CDR2 LQKENI. V trimming: 2 bases; J trimming: 5 bases; junction bases outside the gene matches: 5. The CDR3 length is 16 residues. The CDR3 is CASSPGQGRNNSPLHF. CDR3 DNA sequence: TGTGCCAGCTCACCAGGACAGGGACGTAATAATTCACCCCTCCACTTT.

V usage is TRBV28 and J usage is TRBJ1-2; 8 bases match TRBD1. Unmatched junction bases numbered 10, after V lost 8 bases and J lost 5 bases. The CDR3 spans 14 residues. Per the germline V gene, CDR1 is MDHEN and CDR2 is SYDVKM. This CDR3 reads CASSLSDRGYGYTF. The CDR3 bases are TGTGCCAGCTCCCTGTCCGACAGGGGATATGGCTACACCTTC.

V usage is TRBV6-6 and J usage is TRBJ1-4; 9 bases match TRBD1. The CDR3 totals 15 residues. Germline CDR1 is MNHNY and CDR2 is SVGAGI (reference sequence). V lost 6 bases to trimming and J lost 5 bases; unmatched junction nucleotides: 7. CDR3 amino acids: CASRSTGTGNEKLFF. CDR3 DNA: TGTGCCAGCAGGTCTACCGGGACAGGGAATGAAAAACTGTTTTTT.

This chain joins TRBV11-2 and TRBJ2-7; tentatively, D is TRBD1 (5 bases). CDR1 and CDR2 (germline): SGHAT, FQNNGV. CDR3 length equals 16 residues. The V gene lost 2 bases and the J gene lost 4 bases, with 18 bases spanning the gap. The CDR3 loop is CASSLQFGQGHYEQYF. The CDR3, as DNA: TGTGCCAGCAGCTTACAGTTCGGGCAGGGCCATTACGAGCAGTACTTC.

On this clone: Other DNA sequences in the sample encode the same CDR3. The chain employs TRBV2 and TRBJ2-2; D remains unclear. The V end was cut by 5 bases, the J end by 2 bases, with 3 bases between. CDR1 and CDR2 from the germline V gene are SNHLY and FYNNEI. The CDR3 runs 12 residues. CDR3 loop: CASSLNTGELFF. The DNA of the CDR3 is TGTGCCAGCAGTCTAAACACCGGGGAGCTGTTTTTT.

This clone has just one count. CDR3 nucleotide sequence: TGTGCCAGCACCTCTGGGCCGGGACAGCGCTATGGCTACACCTTC. This encodes CASTSGPGQRYGYTF. This chain connects TRBV28 to TRBJ1-2, with 7 bases fitting TRBD1. This CDR3 comprises 15 residues. Trimming cost V 7 bases and J 4 bases; bases outside gene matches: 12. Germline loops: CDR1 MDHEN, CDR2 SYDVKM.

J is TRBJ2-5 and V is TRBV7-2; tentative D call: TRBD2 (6 bases). CDR3 length: 14 residues. Trimming shortened V by 3 bases and J by 0 bases, and 8 bases separated the two germline ends. The V gene's germline CDR1 is SGHTA and CDR2 FQGNSA. The CDR3 DNA sequence: TGTGCCAGCAGCTTTGGAGGGGACCAAGAGACCCAGTACTTC. This translates into CASSFGGDQETQYF.

The J gene is TRBJ1-1, the V gene TRBV11-1; 10 nucleotides line up with TRBD1. Germline CDR1 and CDR2: SGHAT and FQDESV (reference sequence). The V segment lost 5 bases and the J segment 4 bases; nucleotides outside the gene matches: 7. CDR3 length equals 15 residues. CDR3 bases: TGTGCCAGCAGCGCGACAGGGGGCAGGCGCACTGAAGCTTTCTTT. It encodes CASSATGGRRTEAFF.

This clone was seen just once. The chain carries TRBV7-9 and TRBJ1-1, with 8 bases that match TRBD1. The germline V gene has CDR1 SEHNR and CDR2 FQNEAQ (reference sequence). This CDR3 region has 15 residues. The V gene end was trimmed by 5 bases and the J gene end by 1 base; junction bases not matched to a gene: 6. CDR3 region: CASSIGDRPNTEAFF. DNA for the CDR3: TGTGCCAGCAGCATCGGGGACAGGCCGAACACTGAAGCTTTCTTT.

V and J are TRBV19 and TRBJ2-2; 8 nucleotides line up with TRBD1. Germline loops: CDR1 LNHDA, CDR2 SQIVND (reference sequence). This CDR3 has 17 residues. Unmatched junction bases numbered 12, after V lost 4 bases and J lost 5 bases. In nucleotides, the CDR3 is TGTGCCAGTAGTAAGAATTGGCAGGGGGCAAGGACCGGGGAGCTGTTTTTT. As protein: CASSKNWQGARTGELFF.